A single sample gave rise to the 25 T cell receptor beta chains below, sequenced in a study of T cell repertoires in cytomegalovirus infection. TCRdb called the reads again in MiXCR, with one record for every CDR3 protein. The sample lists roughly 500,000 distinct CDR3 sequences; around 11% were seen once. The sequenced sample consisted of PBMCs. Receptor source: a human donor in good health (CMV status not recorded). Some clones in this sample may be carry-over from other donors' samples.

This clonotype came up a few times. The rearrangement uses TRBV12-3 or TRBV12-4 and TRBJ1-2, with 7 bases identical to TRBD1. The CDR3 sequence is 15 residues long. J was trimmed by 8 bases and V by 5 bases; bases with no gene match: 14. CDR3 sequence reads: CASSPRQGERGGYTF. The CDR3 nucleotides are TGTGCCAGCAGTCCCAGACAGGGCGAGAGAGGAGGCTACACCTTC.

This clonotype was picked up many times. V usage is TRBV7-3 and J usage is TRBJ1-3; the D is unclear. Trimming left V 0 bases short and J 2 bases short, with 2 bases between. This CDR3 contains 13 residues. Germline V gene lookup returns CDR1 SGHTA and CDR2 FQGTGA. The CDR3 DNA is TGTGCCAGCAGCTTAACTACTGGAAACACCATATATTTT. Protein sequence: CASSLTTGNTIYF.

This chain joins TRBV19 and TRBJ1-2; D uncertain. The germline V gene encodes CDR1 LNHDA and CDR2 SQIVND (reference sequence). Trimming took off 5 bases at V and 7 bases at J, with 14 bases between the two ends. CDR3 length: 13 residues. As DNA, the CDR3 is TGTGCCAGTAGTCAAGGGTGGGCTCTTGGCTACACCTTC. Translating gives CASSQGWALGYTF.

This clonotype has just a few counts. The V gene is TRBV6-6, the J gene TRBJ2-7; 8 positions agree with TRBD2. V lost 2 bases, J lost 4 bases, and 4 bases stayed unmatched. Germline V gene sequence: CDR1 MNHNY, CDR2 SVGAGI (reference sequence). The CDR3 loop spans 14 amino acids. In DNA form, the CDR3 reads TGTGCCAGCAGTTACGCGGGAGGTCTTTACGAGCAGTACTTC. This codes for CASSYAGGLYEQYF.

The table lists this clonotype with many counts. This sequence joins TRBV6-6 and TRBJ1-1, with a tentative D call TRBD1 (5 bases). The V end lost 6 bases, the J end lost 0 bases, and 14 bases lay between the germline ends. In germline, CDR1 is MNHNY, CDR2 SVGAGI (reference sequence). The CDR3 loop spans 15 amino acids. This CDR3 is CASSRRGGMNTEAFF. DNA for the CDR3: TGTGCCAGCAGCCGCCGCGGGGGGATGAACACTGAAGCTTTCTTT.

The V gene is TRBV6-5, the J gene TRBJ1-5; D is uncertain. The ends were cut back, 2 bases at V and 0 bases at J, with 8 bases in the middle. This CDR3 has 15 residues. CDR1 and CDR2 (germline): MNHEY, SVGAGI. As DNA, the CDR3 is TGTGCCAGCAGTTACGGCCGGCCTAGCAATCAGCCCCAGCATTTT. As protein: CASSYGRPSNQPQHF.

This clonotype was seen many times. The CDR3 DNA is TGTGCCAGCAGGCCTGGTAAGGGGAGCAACACTGAAGCTTTCTTT. Its translation is CASRPGKGSNTEAFF. The chain recombines TRBV11-2 with TRBJ1-1; perhaps TRBD1 as D (5 bases). This CDR3 contains 15 residues. Germline values: CDR1 SGHAT, CDR2 FQNNGV. Trimming removed 6 bases at V and 2 bases at J, with 16 bases between. Full variable domain (missing parts from reference TRBV11-2 and TRBJ1-1): EAGVAQSPRYKIIEKRQSVAFWCNPISGHATLYWYQQILGQGPKLLIQFQNNGVVDDSQLPKDRFSAERLKGVDSTLKIQPAKLEDSAVYLCASRPGKGSNTEAFFGQGTRLTVV.

This clonotype was recorded at least ten times. The V and J genes are TRBV7-3 and TRBJ2-3, with 12 positions matching TRBD2. Trimming cost V 5 bases and J 5 bases; bases outside gene matches: 8. Per germline, CDR1 SGHTA and CDR2 FQGTGA. The CDR3 spans 16 residues. The CDR3 here is CASSLGTSGWEDTQYF. The CDR3 nucleotides are TGTGCCAGCAGCCTCGGGACTAGCGGGTGGGAAGATACGCAGTATTTT.

The sample holds many counts of this clonotype. The rearrangement uses TRBV20-1 and TRBJ1-5; D not resolved. The CDR3 runs 15 residues. Germline-derived CDR1 and CDR2 are DFQATT and SNEGSKA (reference sequence). Between the trimmed V and J ends, which lost 3 bases and 2 bases, there was a span of 14 bases. CDR3 region: CSAREQLRGNQPQHF. The CDR3 bases are TGCAGTGCTAGGGAGCAGCTGAGGGGCAATCAGCCCCAGCATTTT.

This clonotype appeared many times. The rearrangement links TRBV29-1 to TRBJ1-2, with D possibly TRBD1 on 6 matching bases. This CDR3 is 16 amino acids long. In germline, CDR1 is SQVTM, CDR2 ANQGSEA. V dropped 6 bases and J dropped 3 bases, with 23 bases sitting between them. DNA of the CDR3: TGCAGCGTCAGCCCGCGATGGGGGCAGTGGGACTATGGCTACACCTTC. This encodes CSVSPRWGQWDYGYTF.

This clonotype was picked up many times. The chain is built from TRBV7-2 and TRBJ2-5; TRBD2 agrees at 12 bases. With 5 bases clipped from V and 1 base from J, the junction kept 5 bases outside the gene matches. The CDR3 is 16 residues long. Germline values: CDR1 SGHTA, CDR2 FQGNSA. The CDR3: CASSRGLAGSQETQYF. As DNA, the CDR3 is TGTGCCAGCAGCCGCGGACTAGCGGGATCCCAAGAGACCCAGTACTTC.

Ten or more counts support this clonotype. The genes are TRBV30 and TRBJ1-2, with D possibly matching TRBD1 (6 bases). V lost 2 bases and J lost 1, with 8 bases in between. CDR1 is GTSNPN and CDR2 is SVGIG in the germline V gene (reference sequence). The CDR3 sequence is 13 residues long. CDR3 amino acids: CAWSTDSNYGYTF. CDR3 bases: TGTGCCTGGAGTACGGACAGTAACTATGGCTACACCTTC.

The V call is TRBV2, the J call TRBJ2-5; 7 nucleotides line up with TRBD1. Germline assignment: CDR1 SNHLY and CDR2 FYNNEI. J was trimmed by 5 bases and V by 6 bases; bases with no gene match: 6. This CDR3 spans 13 amino acids. The CDR3 DNA reads as TGTGCCAGCAGCTCTCAGGGGGAGGAGACCCAGTACTTC. Translating it yields CASSSQGEETQYF. The entire variable domain, with the rest obtained from reference TRBV2 and TRBJ2-5, is as follows: EPEVTQTPSHQVTQMGQEVILRCVPISNHLYFYWYRQILGQKVEFLVSFYNNEISEKSEIFDDQFSVERPDGSNFTLKIRSTKLEDSAMYFCASSSQGEETQYFGPGTRLLVL.

Many counts were recorded for this clonotype. This chain connects TRBV14 to TRBJ1-2, with D uncertain. V was clipped by 0 bases and J by 4 bases, with 9 bases between them. The CDR3 loop spans 14 amino acids. The germline CDR1 and CDR2 sequences are SGHDN and FVKESK. This CDR3 reads CASSQDVVGYGYTF. In DNA form, the CDR3 reads TGTGCCAGCAGCCAAGATGTGGTGGGCTATGGCTACACCTTC. The variable domain in full, completed from reference TRBV14 and TRBJ1-2, reads EAGVTQFPSHSVIEKGQTVTLRCDPISGHDNLYWYRRVMGKEIKFLLHFVKESKQDESGMPNNRFLAERTGGTYSTLKVQPAELEDSGVYFCASSQDVVGYGYTFGSGTRLTVV.

This clonotype showed up many times. The chain is built from TRBV7-2 and TRBJ2-1; 10 bases map to TRBD1. V dropped 6 bases and J dropped 0; count of bases not matched to a gene: 5. Germline CDR1 SGHTA, CDR2 FQGNSA. The length of the CDR3 is 16 residues. The CDR3 here is CASRYDRGRSYNEQFF. CDR3 nucleotides: TGTGCCAGCAGATACGACAGGGGGCGCTCCTACAATGAGCAGTTCTTC.

This clonotype was seen at least ten times. CDR3 DNA sequence: TGTGCCAGCAGTGATGTTAGAGGTGGAAACACCATATATTTT. Amino acids: CASSDVRGGNTIYF. This sequence joins TRBV25-1 and TRBJ1-3; D is uncertain. The CDR3 length is 14 residues. CDR1 and CDR2 (germline): MGHDK, SYGVNS. The V end was cut by 3 bases, the J end by 3 bases, with 9 bases between. The whole variable domain, remainder taken from reference TRBV25-1 and TRBJ1-3, is EADIYQTPRYLVIGTGKKITLECSQTMGHDKMYWYQQDPGMELHLIHYSYGVNSTEKGDLSSESTVSRIRTEHFPLTLESARPSHTSQYLCASSDVRGGNTIYFGEGSWLTVV.

This clonotype was seen ten or more times. The CDR3 loop is CASSLQGATEAFF. CDR3 nucleotide sequence: TGTGCCAGCAGTTTACAGGGGGCGACTGAAGCTTTCTTT. This chain links TRBV6-1 with TRBJ1-1; 9 bases map to TRBD1. Losses at the gene ends were 5 bases for V and 5 bases for J; bases not matched to a gene: 3. This CDR3 contains 13 residues. Germline assignment: CDR1 MNHNS and CDR2 SASEGT.

In this sample, this clonotype turned up a few times. At one end the junction does not follow the germline gene, possibly because of a read error. The genes are TRBV7-7 and TRBJ2-1; no clear D. The CDR3 runs 13 residues. Germline assignment: CDR1 SSHAT and CDR2 FNYEAQ (reference sequence). The CDR3 protein is CASSLSSNNEQFF. The DNA of the CDR3 is TGTGCTAGCAGCTTAAGCAGCAACAATGAGCAGTTCTTC. Full variable domain (remainder filled in from reference TRBV7-7 and TRBJ2-1): GAGVSQSPRYKVTKRGQDVTLRCDPISSHATLYWYQQALGQGPEFLTYFNYEAQPDKSGLPSDRFSAERPEGSISTLTIQRTEQRDSAMYRCASSLSSNNEQFFGPGTRLTVL.

This clonotype was picked up one time. This may come from a read error, since a much larger clone is one base off. The CDR3 region has the DNA TGTGCCATCTGTGACCATCCGGGACAGGTAGTAGAAGAGACCCAGTACTTC. Its translation is CAICDHPGQVVEETQYF. The chain combines TRBV10-3 with TRBJ2-5; 8 bases align to TRBD1. Per germline, CDR1 ENHRY and CDR2 SYGVKD. The CDR3 totals 17 residues.

This clonotype was seen many times. This chain links TRBV7-9 with TRBJ2-7; D may be TRBD2 (6 bases). V lost 6 bases, J lost 2 bases, and 23 bases lay in between. Germline assignment: CDR1 SEHNR and CDR2 FQNEAQ (reference sequence). The CDR3 has 17 amino acids. Here the CDR3 reads CASSGYGRKGKTYEQYF. In nucleotides, the CDR3 is TGTGCCAGCAGTGGTTACGGGAGAAAAGGGAAGACCTACGAGCAGTACTTC.

This chain connects TRBV12-3 or TRBV12-4 to TRBJ1-1; D perhaps matches TRBD1 (5 bases). The length of the CDR3 is 15 residues. With 6 bases removed from V and 1 base from J, the gap between germline ends came to 15 bases. CDR3 amino acids: CASSDSRTENTEAFF. The CDR3 region has the DNA TGTGCCAGCAGCGACAGTCGCACCGAGAACACTGAAGCTTTCTTT.

This clonotype was found many times. This chain links TRBV7-6 with TRBJ2-2, with 8 bases matching TRBD1. V shed 6 bases and J 4 bases; nucleotides not matched to a gene: 1. The CDR3 contains 13 residues. Germline V gene data show CDR1 as SGHVS and CDR2 as FNYEAQ. The CDR3 sequence is CASRGTGTGELFF. The CDR3 DNA reads TGTGCCAGCAGGGGGACAGGCACCGGGGAGCTGTTTTTT. Combining the CDR3 with reference TRBV7-6 and TRBJ2-2 gives the whole variable domain GAGVSQSPRYKVTKRGQDVALRCDPISGHVSLYWYRQALGQGPEFLTYFNYEAQQDKSGLPNDRFSAERPEGSISTLTIQRTEQRDSAMYRCASRGTGTGELFFGEGSRLTVL.

The V and J genes are TRBV3-1 and TRBJ1-2, with no clear D. The germline V and J ends were trimmed by 1 base and 2 bases, with 8 bases remaining between them. The CDR3 loop spans 14 amino acids. CDR1 LGHDT and CDR2 YNNKEL come from the germline V gene (reference sequence). CDR3 residues: CASSQGAGNYGYTF. The CDR3 bases are TGTGCCAGCAGCCAAGGGGCGGGAAACTATGGCTACACCTTC.

This clonotype has a count of ten or more. The V gene is TRBV27, the J gene TRBJ1-2, with D hard to call. The CDR3 sequence is 13 residues long. CDR1 is MNHEY and CDR2 is SMNVEV in the germline V gene (reference sequence). Between the trimmed V and J ends, which lost 4 bases and 0 bases, there was a span of 6 bases. Here the CDR3 reads CASSSDANYGYTF. DNA for the CDR3: TGTGCCAGCAGTTCCGACGCTAACTATGGCTACACCTTC.

This clonotype was found many times. This chain links TRBV20-1 with TRBJ2-1; TRBD2 might be the D (6 bases). The CDR3 length is 16 residues. The V and J ends lost 0 bases and 4 bases respectively, with 16 bases between them. Germline values: CDR1 DFQATT, CDR2 SNEGSKA (reference sequence). This chain's CDR3 is CSARDPSGLHYNEQFF. The CDR3 region has the DNA TGCAGTGCTAGAGATCCTTCGGGACTCCATTACAATGAGCAGTTCTTC.